Below, 22 T cell receptor beta chains from the same sample are listed, as sequenced in a study of CD8 T cells in Susac syndrome. RNA amounts of roughly 0.5 to 1 ug underwent reverse transcription with random hexamers. In TCRdb, the immunoSEQ multiplex PCR reads were re-called with MiXCR into one record per CDR3 protein. The sample records 190,000 or so distinct CDR3 sequences, roughly 94% being singletons. What was sequenced was CD4+ T cells from PBMCs. The receptors derive from a human donor with multiple sclerosis.

This rearrangement joins TRBV19 to TRBJ2-6, with D possibly being TRBD2 (5 bases). Per germline, CDR1 LNHDA and CDR2 SQIVND (reference sequence). The CDR3 is 17 amino acids. The CDR3 spells CASLPGLTRSGANVLTF. CDR3 nucleotide sequence: TGTGCAAGTCTCCCCGGACTCACGAGGTCTGGGGCCAACGTCCTGACTTTC. The entire variable domain, with the rest obtained from reference TRBV19 and TRBJ2-6, is as follows: DGGITQSPKYLFRKEGQNVTLSCEQNLNHDAMYWYRQDPGQGLRLIYYSQIVNDFQKGDIAEGYSVSREKKESFPLTVTSAQKNPTAFYLCASLPGLTRSGANVLTFGAGSRLTVL.

Only a few counts were recorded for this clonotype. The V call is TRBV30, the J call TRBJ1-6, with D perhaps TRBD1 (5 bases). Per germline, CDR1 GTSNPN and CDR2 SVGIG (reference sequence). The V gene lost 2 bases and the J gene lost 8 bases, with 13 bases spanning the gap. The length of the CDR3 is 14 residues. CDR3 DNA sequence: TGTGCCTGGAGTAAGGGGATTGATCATTCACCCCTCCACTTT. Translated: CAWSKGIDHSPLHF.

The rearrangement links TRBV11-2 to TRBJ1-5, with 10 nucleotides matching TRBD1. This CDR3 has 15 amino acids. V shed 4 bases and J 4 bases; nucleotides not matched to a gene: 4. Germline values: CDR1 SGHAT, CDR2 FQNNGV. The CDR3 sequence is CASSSGTGVNQPQHF. DNA for the CDR3: TGTGCCAGCAGCTCCGGGACAGGGGTGAATCAGCCCCAGCATTTT.

The J gene is TRBJ2-7, the V gene TRBV7-2; TRBD1 matches 8 bases. The length of the CDR3 is 18 residues. Germline V gene sequence: CDR1 SGHTA, CDR2 FQGNSA. After removal of 1 base from V and 0 bases from J, the junction contained 11 bases not matched to a gene. CDR3 nucleotides: TGTGCCAGCAGCTTAGGGGGCAGGGGGCGAACACTCTCCTACGAGCAGTACTTC. Translated: CASSLGGRGRTLSYEQYF.

V gene TRBV13 combines with J gene TRBJ2-7; 7 positions match TRBD1. Germline loops: CDR1 PRHDT, CDR2 FYEKMQ (reference sequence). V dropped 2 bases and J dropped 7; count of bases not matched to a gene: 8. The CDR3 extends over 14 amino acids. CDR3 residues: CASSLRQGLEEQYF. CDR3 in DNA: TGTGCCAGCAGCTTACGACAGGGCCTAGAGGAGCAGTACTTC.

The gene calls are TRBV18 and TRBJ2-5; a weak D match, TRBD1 (5 bases). V lost 3 bases and J lost 5, with 13 bases in between. In germline, CDR1 is KGHSH, CDR2 LQKENI. The CDR3 sequence is 14 residues long. CDR3 sequence: CASSPQYAGETQYF. The CDR3 region has the DNA TGTGCCAGCTCACCGCAGTATGCAGGGGAGACCCAGTACTTC.

The chain employs TRBV28 and TRBJ2-3, with D hard to call. This CDR3 has 13 amino acids. Trimming took off 10 bases at V and 0 bases at J, with 11 bases between the two ends. CDR1 and CDR2 (germline): MDHEN, SYDVKM. The CDR3 here is CATIRGSTDTQYF. DNA for the CDR3: TGTGCCACCATAAGAGGCAGCACAGATACGCAGTATTTT. The entire variable domain, with the rest obtained from reference TRBV28 and TRBJ2-3, is as follows: DVKVTQSSRYLVKRTGEKVFLECVQDMDHENMFWYRQDPGLGLRLIYFSYDVKMKEKGDIPEGYSVSREKKERFSLILESASTNQTSMYLCATIRGSTDTQYFGPGTRLTVL.

The chain has TRBV5-4 and TRBJ2-1; 8 nucleotides agree with TRBD2. CDR3 length: 15 residues. The germline V gene has CDR1 SGHNT and CDR2 YYREEE (reference sequence). The V segment lost 4 bases and the J segment 4 bases; nucleotides outside the gene matches: 7. Here the CDR3 reads CASSPTSESYNEQFF. As DNA, the CDR3 is TGTGCCAGCAGCCCGACTAGCGAAAGTTACAATGAGCAGTTCTTC.

The chain couples TRBV14 to TRBJ1-1; D is unresolved. The CDR3 contains 13 residues. Trimming removed 2 bases from V and 1 base from J, with 5 bases in between. Germline CDR1 SGHDN, CDR2 FVKESK. The CDR3 protein is CASSQNRNTEAFF. CDR3 coding DNA: TGTGCCAGCAGCCAAAACAGGAACACTGAAGCTTTCTTT.

J is TRBJ2-3 and V is TRBV6-1; 8 bases are shared with TRBD2. Losses at the gene ends were 6 bases for V and 2 bases for J; bases not matched to a gene: 10. Germline V CDR1 and CDR2: MNHNS, SASEGT. The CDR3 covers 16 residues. The CDR3 is CASSLVSGGPTDTQYF. The CDR3 coding sequence is TGTGCCAGCAGCTTGGTCTCGGGGGGGCCCACAGATACGCAGTATTTT.

V is TRBV5-1 and J is TRBJ1-2; the match to TRBD1 covers 7 bases. Germline CDR1 is SGHRS and CDR2 is YFSETQ. The CDR3 runs 12 residues. V was pared by 4 bases and J by 14 bases, with 11 bases of the junction left unmatched. The CDR3, as DNA: TGCGCCAGCAGCCTACCTGGACAGGAAATAACCTTC. Translation gives CASSLPGQEITF.

V usage is TRBV12-3 or TRBV12-4 and J usage is TRBJ1-2; no clear D gene. The CDR3 length is 10 residues. Trimming removed 9 bases from V and 8 bases from J, with 10 bases in between. CDR3 loop: CARYPGGYTF. The CDR3 DNA sequence: TGTGCCAGGTACCCCGGGGGCTACACCTTC.

This clonotype was observed once. The chain combines TRBV30 with TRBJ2-7; no definite D call. Germline V CDR1 and CDR2: GTSNPN, SVGIG (reference sequence). V lost 5 bases and J 0 bases, leaving 20 bases between the germline ends. The CDR3 spans 16 residues. The CDR3 DNA follows: TGTGCCTGGCCAAGGAGCCACTCATTGGGCTCCTACGAGCAGTACGTC. Residues: CAWPRSHSLGSYEQYV.

This rearrangement joins TRBV24-1 to TRBJ2-3; a weak D match, TRBD1 (6 bases). Trimming stripped 2 bases from V and 1 base from J, with 9 bases between. This CDR3 region has 15 residues. Germline CDR1 and CDR2: KGHDR and SFDVKD. The CDR3, as DNA: TGTGCCACCAGTGATTCTTGGGGGCGCACAGATACGCAGTATTTT. It codes for CATSDSWGRTDTQYF.

The chain carries TRBV3-1 and TRBJ1-6, with D hard to call. The V gene's germline CDR1 is LGHDT and CDR2 YNNKEL (reference sequence). The CDR3 totals 15 residues. The V end lost 1 base, the J end lost 8 bases, and 12 bases lay between the germline ends. CDR3 in DNA: TGTGCCAGCAGCCAAGCAGGCCCCAGGTATTCACCCCTCCACTTT. Translating it yields CASSQAGPRYSPLHF.

The chain combines TRBV12-3 or TRBV12-4 with TRBJ2-3, with TRBD2 matching over 9 bases. The CDR3 has 16 residues. Unmatched junction bases numbered 11, after V lost 5 bases and J lost 5 bases. As DNA, the CDR3 is TGTGCCAGCAGTCCCCATAGCGGGGGCACGGGAGATACGCAGTATTTT. Amino acid sequence: CASSPHSGGTGDTQYF.

This clonotype has only one observation. This chain uses TRBV15 with TRBJ2-6; unclear D gene. CDR1 is LNHNV and CDR2 is YYDKDF in the germline V gene (reference sequence). V dropped 5 bases and J dropped 0 bases, with 8 bases sitting between them. The CDR3 covers 15 residues. The CDR3 spells CATSGVISGANVLTF. The CDR3 bases are TGTGCCACCAGCGGAGTGATCTCTGGGGCCAACGTCCTGACTTTC.

V is TRBV12-3 or TRBV12-4 and J is TRBJ1-5; the D is unclear. Trimming left V 0 bases short and J 0 bases short, with 15 bases between. The CDR3 totals 18 residues. CDR3 coding DNA: TGTGCCAGCAGTTTAGCCTCGCATTGGGATTATAGCAATCAGCCCCAGCATTTT. Protein: CASSLASHWDYSNQPQHF.

This clonotype has just one count. The J gene is TRBJ2-3, the V gene TRBV19; D unclear. The CDR3 consists of 11 residues. The germline V gene has CDR1 LNHDA and CDR2 SQIVND (reference sequence). V lost 5 bases and J 5 bases, leaving 5 bases between the germline ends. In nucleotides, the CDR3 is TGTGCCAGTAGTTTTAGAGATACGCAGTATTTT. This codes for CASSFRDTQYF. The full variable domain, rest sourced from reference TRBV19 and TRBJ2-3, is DGGITQSPKYLFRKEGQNVTLSCEQNLNHDAMYWYRQDPGQGLRLIYYSQIVNDFQKGDIAEGYSVSREKKESFPLTVTSAQKNPTAFYLCASSFRDTQYFGPGTRLTVL.

The chain has TRBV9 and TRBJ2-5; 7 positions agree with TRBD2. This CDR3 region has 15 residues. From germline, CDR1 is SGDLS and CDR2 YYNGEE. The V and J ends lost 4 bases and 5 bases, in that order; junction bases with no gene match: 11. The CDR3 loop is CASSLSGGRRETQYF. The CDR3 DNA sequence: TGTGCCAGCAGCCTATCAGGCGGGAGAAGGGAGACCCAGTACTTC.

The chain recombines TRBV25-1 with TRBJ2-7; D not certain. The V and J ends lost 1 base and 7 bases respectively, with 11 bases between them. The CDR3 loop spans 13 amino acids. Germline CDR1 reads MGHDK; CDR2 reads SYGVNS. Here the CDR3 reads CASSEFPNGEQYF. The CDR3 DNA reads as TGTGCCAGCAGTGAATTCCCGAATGGGGAGCAGTACTTC.

This clonotype came up once. This rearrangement joins TRBV6-4 to TRBJ2-1; D may be TRBD2 (6 bases). The V gene lost 3 bases and the J gene lost 8 bases, with 14 bases spanning the gap. The germline V gene encodes CDR1 MRHNA and CDR2 SNTAGT. The CDR3 has 14 amino acids. The CDR3 spells CASSEELASDEQFF. In nucleotides, the CDR3 is TGTGCCAGCAGTGAGGAACTAGCCTCCGATGAGCAGTTCTTC.